This TCR beta chain was retrieved from a study of cytomegalovirus exposure and HLA in healthy donors. Notes on the study in general: With high specificity and sensitivity, the classifier reportedly diagnosed cytomegalovirus status.

This clone was seen only once. Its target is not known. The protocol was immunoSEQ multiplex PCR, while the TCRdb copy is restricted to in-frame clones and leaves out a portion. The sample yields around 300,000 clones, roughly 90% seen once. The CDR3 contains 14 residues. The germline V gene has CDR1 SGHVS and CDR2 FNYEAQ. The junction had 5 bases not matched to a gene; V was cut back by 7 bases and J by 3 bases. The clonotype originates from a woman aged 18-29 years in good health and CMV-seronegative. Sequenced sample: PBMCs. This rearrangement joins TRBV7-6 to TRBJ2-7; TRBD1 matches 11 bases. CDR3 region: CASTAGTGGYEQYF. DNA for the CDR3: TGTGCCAGCACTGCCGGGACAGGGGGCTACGAGCAGTACTTC.